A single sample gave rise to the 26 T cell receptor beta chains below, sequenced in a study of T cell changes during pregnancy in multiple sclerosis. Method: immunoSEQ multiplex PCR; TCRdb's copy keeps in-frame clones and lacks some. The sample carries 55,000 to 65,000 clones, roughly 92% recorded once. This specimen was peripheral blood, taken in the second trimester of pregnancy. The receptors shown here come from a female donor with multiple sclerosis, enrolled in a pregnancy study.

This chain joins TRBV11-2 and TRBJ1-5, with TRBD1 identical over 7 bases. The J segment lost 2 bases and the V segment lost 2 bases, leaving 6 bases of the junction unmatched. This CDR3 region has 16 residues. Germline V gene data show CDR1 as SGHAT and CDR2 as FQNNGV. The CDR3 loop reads CASSLPGGWGNQPQHF. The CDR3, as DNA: TGTGCCAGCAGCTTACCAGGGGGTTGGGGCAATCAGCCCCAGCATTTT. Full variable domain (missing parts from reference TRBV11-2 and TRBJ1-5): EAGVAQSPRYKIIEKRQSVAFWCNPISGHATLYWYQQILGQGPKLLIQFQNNGVVDDSQLPKDRFSAERLKGVDSTLKIQPAKLEDSAVYLCASSLPGGWGNQPQHFGDGTRLSIL.

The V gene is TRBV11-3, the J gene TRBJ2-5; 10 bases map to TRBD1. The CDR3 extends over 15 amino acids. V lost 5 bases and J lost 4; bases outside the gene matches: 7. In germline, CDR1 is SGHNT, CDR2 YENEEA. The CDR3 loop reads CASSPRTGGSETQYF. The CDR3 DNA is TGTGCCAGCAGCCCGCGGACAGGGGGGTCAGAGACCCAGTACTTC.

The DNA for the CDR3 is TGCGCCAGCAGTGAGTCTGGGGCCTCTGGAAACACCATATATTTT. Translating gives CASSESGASGNTIYF. The genes are TRBV10-1 and TRBJ1-3, with a tentative D call TRBD1 (5 bases). Germline CDR1 reads WNHNN; CDR2 reads SYGVQD (reference sequence). This CDR3 comprises 15 residues. The ends were cut back, 0 bases at V and 0 bases at J, with 6 bases in the middle.

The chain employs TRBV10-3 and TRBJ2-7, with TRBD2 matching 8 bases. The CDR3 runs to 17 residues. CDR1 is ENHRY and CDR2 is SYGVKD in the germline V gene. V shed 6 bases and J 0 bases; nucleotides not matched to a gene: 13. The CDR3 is CAISDHSGTRNSYEQYF. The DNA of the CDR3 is TGTGCCATCAGCGACCATAGCGGGACAAGGAACTCCTACGAGCAGTACTTC.

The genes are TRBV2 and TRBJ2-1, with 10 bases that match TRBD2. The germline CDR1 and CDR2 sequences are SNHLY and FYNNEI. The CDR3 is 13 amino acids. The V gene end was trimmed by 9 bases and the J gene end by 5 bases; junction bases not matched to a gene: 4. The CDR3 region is CASTSGRDNEQFF. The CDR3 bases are TGTGCCAGTACGAGCGGGAGGGACAATGAGCAGTTCTTC.

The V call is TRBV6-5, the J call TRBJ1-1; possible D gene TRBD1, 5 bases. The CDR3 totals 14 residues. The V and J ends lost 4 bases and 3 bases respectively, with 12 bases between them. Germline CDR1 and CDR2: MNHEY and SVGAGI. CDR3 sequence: CASSWRGRDTEAFF. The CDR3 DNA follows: TGTGCCAGCAGTTGGAGGGGTAGAGACACTGAAGCTTTCTTT.

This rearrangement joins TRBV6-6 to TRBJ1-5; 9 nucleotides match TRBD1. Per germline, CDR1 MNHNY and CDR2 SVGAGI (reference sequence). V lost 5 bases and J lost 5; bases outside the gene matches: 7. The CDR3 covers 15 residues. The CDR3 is CASSPGTGRDQPQHF. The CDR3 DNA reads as TGTGCCAGCAGTCCGGGGACAGGGAGAGATCAGCCCCAGCATTTT.

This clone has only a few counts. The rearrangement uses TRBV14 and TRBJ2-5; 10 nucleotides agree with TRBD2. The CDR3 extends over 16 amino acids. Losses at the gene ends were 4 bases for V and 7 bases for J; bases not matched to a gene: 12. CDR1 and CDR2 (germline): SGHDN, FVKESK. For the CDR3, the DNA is TGTGCCAGCAGCCCAATCCTCCTAGCGGGGGTTGGGACCCAGTACTTC. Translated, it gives CASSPILLAGVGTQYF.

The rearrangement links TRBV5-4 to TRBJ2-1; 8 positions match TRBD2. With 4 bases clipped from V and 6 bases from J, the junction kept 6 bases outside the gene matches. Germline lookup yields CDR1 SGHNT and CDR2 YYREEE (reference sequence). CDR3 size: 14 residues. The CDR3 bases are TGTGCCAGCAGCCCAGGACTAGCCCGCAATGAGCAGTTCTTC. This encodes CASSPGLARNEQFF.

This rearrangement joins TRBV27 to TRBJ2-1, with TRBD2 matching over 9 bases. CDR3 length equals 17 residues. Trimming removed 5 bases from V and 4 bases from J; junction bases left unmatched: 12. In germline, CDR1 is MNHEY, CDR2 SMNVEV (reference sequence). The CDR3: CASSPHRRLAAYNEQFF. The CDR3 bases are TGTGCCAGCAGTCCCCACCGGAGACTAGCGGCATACAATGAGCAGTTCTTC.

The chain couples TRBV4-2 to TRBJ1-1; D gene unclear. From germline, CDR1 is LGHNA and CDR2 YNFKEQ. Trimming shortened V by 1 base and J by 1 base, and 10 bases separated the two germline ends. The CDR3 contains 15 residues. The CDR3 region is CASSQGVVSNTEAFF. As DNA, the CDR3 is TGTGCCAGCAGCCAAGGTGTAGTTTCGAACACTGAAGCTTTCTTT.

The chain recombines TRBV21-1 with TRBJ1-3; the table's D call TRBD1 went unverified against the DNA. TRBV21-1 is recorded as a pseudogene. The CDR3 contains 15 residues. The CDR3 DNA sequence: TGTGCCAGCAGCAAGCCCGGGACAGGGACGTACACCATATATTTT. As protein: CASSKPGTGTYTIYF.

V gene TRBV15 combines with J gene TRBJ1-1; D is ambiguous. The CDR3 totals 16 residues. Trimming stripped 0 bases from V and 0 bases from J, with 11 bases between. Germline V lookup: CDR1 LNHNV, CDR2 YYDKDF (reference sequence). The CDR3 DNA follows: TGTGCCACCAGCAGAGATCCGCATCGGGTGAACACTGAAGCTTTCTTT. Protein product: CATSRDPHRVNTEAFF. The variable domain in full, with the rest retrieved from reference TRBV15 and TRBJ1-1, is DAMVIQNPRYQVTQFGKPVTLSCSQTLNHNVMYWYQQKSSQAPKLLFHYYDKDFNNEADTPDNFQSRRPNTSFCFLDIRSPGLGDTAMYLCATSRDPHRVNTEAFFGQGTRLTVV.

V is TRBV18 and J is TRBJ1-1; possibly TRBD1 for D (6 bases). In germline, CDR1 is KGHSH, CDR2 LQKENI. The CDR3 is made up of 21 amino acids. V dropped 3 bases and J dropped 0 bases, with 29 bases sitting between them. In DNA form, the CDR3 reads TGTGCCAGCTCACCTTCTAGGGGACATACAATGAGGGGGACTATGAACACTGAAGCTTTCTTT. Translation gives CASSPSRGHTMRGTMNTEAFF.

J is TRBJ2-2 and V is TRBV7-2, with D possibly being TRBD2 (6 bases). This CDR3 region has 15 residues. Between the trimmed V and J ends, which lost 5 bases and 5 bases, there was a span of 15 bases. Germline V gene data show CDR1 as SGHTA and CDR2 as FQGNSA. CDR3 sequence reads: CASSRLGTQTGELFF. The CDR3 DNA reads TGTGCCAGCAGCCGACTAGGGACTCAAACCGGGGAGCTGTTTTTT.

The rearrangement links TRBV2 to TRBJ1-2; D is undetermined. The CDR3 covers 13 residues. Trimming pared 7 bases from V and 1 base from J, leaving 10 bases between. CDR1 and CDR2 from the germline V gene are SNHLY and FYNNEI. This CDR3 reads CASIAVRNYGYTF. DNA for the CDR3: TGTGCCAGCATAGCCGTCCGTAACTATGGCTACACCTTC.

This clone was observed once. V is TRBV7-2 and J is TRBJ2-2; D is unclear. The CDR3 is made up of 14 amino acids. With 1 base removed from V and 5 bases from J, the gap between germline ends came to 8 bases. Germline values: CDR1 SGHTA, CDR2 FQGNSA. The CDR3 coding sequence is TGTGCCAGCAGCTTAGTGTTTCAGACCGGGGAGCTGTTTTTT. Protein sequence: CASSLVFQTGELFF.

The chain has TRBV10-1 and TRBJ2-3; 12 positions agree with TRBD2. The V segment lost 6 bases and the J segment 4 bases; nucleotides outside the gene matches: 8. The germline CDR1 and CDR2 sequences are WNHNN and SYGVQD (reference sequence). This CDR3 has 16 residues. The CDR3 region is CASSLILAGGPDTQYF. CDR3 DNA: TGCGCCAGCAGCCTTATACTAGCGGGGGGTCCAGATACGCAGTATTTT.

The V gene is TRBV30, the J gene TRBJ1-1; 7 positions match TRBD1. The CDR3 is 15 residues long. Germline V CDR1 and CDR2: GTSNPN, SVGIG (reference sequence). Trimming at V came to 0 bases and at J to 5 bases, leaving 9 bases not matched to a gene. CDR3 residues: CAWSVGAGGRTEAFF. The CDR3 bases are TGTGCCTGGAGTGTAGGGGCAGGGGGTCGGACTGAAGCTTTCTTT.

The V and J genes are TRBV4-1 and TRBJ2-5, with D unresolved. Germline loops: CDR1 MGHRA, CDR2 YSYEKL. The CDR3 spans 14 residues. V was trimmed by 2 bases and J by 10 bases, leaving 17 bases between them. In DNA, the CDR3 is TGCGCCAGCAGCCAAAATACCCCACGGTCGCGCCAGTACTTC. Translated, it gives CASSQNTPRSRQYF.

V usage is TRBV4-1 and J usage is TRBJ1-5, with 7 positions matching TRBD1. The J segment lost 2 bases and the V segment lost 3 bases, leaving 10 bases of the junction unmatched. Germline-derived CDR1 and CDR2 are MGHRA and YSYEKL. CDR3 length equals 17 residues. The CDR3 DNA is TGCGCCAGCAGCCAGACAGGGTGGGGGGACGGCAATCAGCCCCAGCATTTT. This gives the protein CASSQTGWGDGNQPQHF.

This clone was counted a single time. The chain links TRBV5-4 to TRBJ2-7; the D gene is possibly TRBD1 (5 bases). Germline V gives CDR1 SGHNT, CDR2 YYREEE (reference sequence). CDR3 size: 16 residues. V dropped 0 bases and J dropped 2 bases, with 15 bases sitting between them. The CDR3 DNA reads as TGTGCCAGCAGCTTGGGACAGAACGTAAAGACCTACGAGCAGTACTTC. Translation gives CASSLGQNVKTYEQYF.

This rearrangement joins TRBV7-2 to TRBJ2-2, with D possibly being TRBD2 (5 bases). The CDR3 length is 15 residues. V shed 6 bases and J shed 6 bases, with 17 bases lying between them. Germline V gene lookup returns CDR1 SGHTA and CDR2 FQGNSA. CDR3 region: CASRNSMRAAGELFF. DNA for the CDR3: TGTGCCAGCAGGAATAGCATGAGGGCGGCCGGGGAGCTGTTTTTT.

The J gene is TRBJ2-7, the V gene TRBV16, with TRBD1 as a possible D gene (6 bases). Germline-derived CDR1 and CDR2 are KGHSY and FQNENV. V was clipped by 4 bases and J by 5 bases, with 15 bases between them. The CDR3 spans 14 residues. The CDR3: CASSPFATGNEQYF. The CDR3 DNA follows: TGTGCCAGCAGCCCTTTTGCGACAGGTAACGAGCAGTACTTC. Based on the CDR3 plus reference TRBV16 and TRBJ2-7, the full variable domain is GEEVAQTPKHLVRGEGQKAKLYCAPIKGHSYVFWYQQVLKNEFKFLISFQNENVFDETGMPKERFSAKCLPNSPCSLEIQATKLEDSAVYFCASSPFATGNEQYFGPGTRLTVT.

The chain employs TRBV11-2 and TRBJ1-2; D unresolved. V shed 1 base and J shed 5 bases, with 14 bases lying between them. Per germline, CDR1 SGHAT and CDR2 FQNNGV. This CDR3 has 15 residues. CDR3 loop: CASSLVSQATYGYTF. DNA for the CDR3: TGTGCCAGCAGCTTAGTTTCGCAGGCCACTTATGGCTACACCTTC.

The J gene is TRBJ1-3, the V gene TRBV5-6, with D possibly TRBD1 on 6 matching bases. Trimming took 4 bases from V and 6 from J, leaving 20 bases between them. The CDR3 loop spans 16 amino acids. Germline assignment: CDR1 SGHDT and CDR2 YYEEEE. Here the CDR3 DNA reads TGTGCCAGCAGCGCTATCGACAGGAAAACGGTAAACACCATATATTTT. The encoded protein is CASSAIDRKTVNTIYF.